This T cell receptor (beta chain) came from a study of T cells in localized non-small cell lung cancer. TCRdb's table, derived via immunoSEQ multiplex PCR, lists solely in-frame clones and lacks some. The sample yields some 78,000 clones, roughly four fifths seen once. The study's findings and limits: Greater blood T cell density accompanied longer overall survival. Exceeding tumor, uninvolved adjacent lung had the highest T cell clonality. When the top 100 tumor clones were examined, a median approximately 62 of them also appeared in the adjacent lung, which was paired and uninvolved.

Remarks on this clone: Its antigen remains unknown.

The CDR3 is 18 residues long. Looked up from germline, CDR1 is SGHTS and CDR2 is YDEGEE. Trimming shortened V by 3 bases and J by 0 bases, and 16 bases separated the two germline ends. The sequence came from a man between 40 and 70 years old with stage I lung adenocarcinoma. Source: peripheral blood, taken before any cancer treatment. J is TRBJ1-6 and V is TRBV5-8; the D is unclear. CDR3 protein: CASSSGQYLSSYNSPLHF. CDR3 DNA sequence: TGTGCCAGCAGCTCCGGGCAGTATCTGAGCTCCTATAATTCACCCCTCCACTTT.